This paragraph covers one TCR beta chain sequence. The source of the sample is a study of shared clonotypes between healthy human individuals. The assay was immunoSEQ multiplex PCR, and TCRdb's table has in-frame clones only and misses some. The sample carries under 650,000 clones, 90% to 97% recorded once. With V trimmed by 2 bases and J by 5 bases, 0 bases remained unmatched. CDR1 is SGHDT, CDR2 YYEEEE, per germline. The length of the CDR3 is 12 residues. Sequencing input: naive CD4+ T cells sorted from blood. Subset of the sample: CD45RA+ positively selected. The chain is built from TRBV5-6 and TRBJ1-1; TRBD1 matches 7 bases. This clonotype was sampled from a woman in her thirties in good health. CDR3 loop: CASSLQGTEAFF. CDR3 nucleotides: TGTGCCAGCAGCTTACAGGGGACTGAAGCTTTCTTT.